This T cell receptor beta chain was documented in a study of molecular identifiers for immune sequencing clone quantification. About the research overall: Four of five RNA aliquots from approximately 20,000 or 100,000 naive CD8 T cells were sequenced.

Findings and caveats of the study: Over 99% of effector molecules, but under 1% in naive cells, were held by clones with more than 20 RNA copies.

As for this clonotype: Antigen specificity is unknown.

It was with previously described methods and listed TCR primers that bulk TCR libraries were made. TCRdb reanalysed the PCR reads using MiXCR and keeps one entry per CDR3 protein. Counted here are over 550,000 distinct CDR3 sequences, 25% occurring once; the ten biggest clones make up about 0.78%. Naive CD8 library inputs spanned about 17,000 to 1,100,000 sorted cells and 10%, 30% or 50% RNA. The CDR3 covers 14 residues. The V segment lost 8 bases and the J segment 2 bases; nucleotides outside the gene matches: 9. The V call is TRBV5-3, the J call TRBJ2-7; 8 bases align to TRBD1. TRBV5-3 is treated as an ORF (open reading frame) with a function not yet certain. Sequencing input: naive CD8+ T cells from blood, with Jurkat cell RNA spiked in. The subset here: FACS-sorted CD8+CD4-CCR7+CD45RA+ naive T cells. The sequence came from a human donor in good health. Some libraries in this study had Jurkat cell RNA spiked in. This chain's CDR3 is CASSKTGDPYEQYF. CDR3 DNA: TGTGCCAGCAGCAAGACAGGGGATCCCTACGAGCAGTACTTC.